The 22 T cell receptor beta chains below were found in one sample sequenced in a study of T cell changes during pregnancy in multiple sclerosis. Repertoires were generated with immunoSEQ multiplex PCR, while TCRdb's copy carries only in-frame clones and drops some. The table has approximately 120,000 clones, roughly 95% seen once. The specimen comprised peripheral blood, sampled after pregnancy. These receptor sequences come from a female donor with multiple sclerosis, enrolled in a pregnancy study.

The rearrangement uses TRBV27 and TRBJ2-2; 8 nucleotides match TRBD2. Germline CDR1 and CDR2: MNHEY and SMNVEV (reference sequence). V shed 5 bases, J shed 4 bases, and the junction held 12 bases outside the gene matches. The length of the CDR3 is 17 residues. CDR3 in amino acids: CASSRRQREIFTGELFF. The DNA of the CDR3 is TGTGCCAGCAGTCGTCGCCAGCGGGAGATCTTCACCGGGGAGCTGTTTTTT.

CDR3 residues: CASSLDEGIQYF. CDR3 in DNA: TGCGCCAGCAGCTTAGATGAGGGCATTCAGTACTTC. This chain uses TRBV5-1 with TRBJ2-4; D might be TRBD2 (5 bases). Germline V CDR1 and CDR2: SGHRS, YFSETQ. The CDR3 has 12 amino acids. V was cut by 2 bases and J by 9 bases, with 9 bases left in between.

The chain links TRBV7-9 to TRBJ1-2, with 8 bases lining up with TRBD1. Losses at the gene ends were 8 bases for V and 4 bases for J; bases not matched to a gene: 9. Germline CDR1 SEHNR, CDR2 FQNEAQ (reference sequence). This CDR3 is built from 14 residues. DNA for the CDR3: TGTGCCAGCTCCGTGACAGGGGATGGCTATGGCTACACCTTC. This sequence encodes CASSVTGDGYGYTF.

The count of this clone is one. The rearrangement links TRBV28 to TRBJ1-5; TRBD1 agrees at 7 bases. J gave up 1 base and V 5 bases, and 2 bases lay outside the gene matches. CDR1 is MDHEN and CDR2 is SYDVKM in the germline V gene. The CDR3 runs to 14 residues. CDR3: CASSETGSNQPQHF. The CDR3 nucleotides read TGTGCCAGCAGTGAGACAGGGAGCAATCAGCCCCAGCATTTT.

This rearrangement joins TRBV28 to TRBJ1-5; 7 bases align to TRBD1. Trimming at V came to 3 bases and at J to 5 bases, leaving 1 base not matched to a gene. Germline lookup yields CDR1 MDHEN and CDR2 SYDVKM. CDR3 length: 13 amino acids. The CDR3 DNA reads TGTGCCAGCAGTTTGGGGACAGATCAGCCCCAGCATTTT. Residues: CASSLGTDQPQHF.

The chain combines TRBV29-1 with TRBJ2-2; D may be TRBD2 (6 bases). V lost 7 bases and J lost 2, with 14 bases in between. Germline loops: CDR1 SQVTM, CDR2 ANQGSEA. The CDR3 runs to 14 residues. The chain's CDR3 is CSGRTTPNTGELFF. CDR3 in DNA: TGCAGCGGTCGGACTACACCCAACACCGGGGAGCTGTTTTTT.

The chain combines TRBV19 with TRBJ2-7; D is perhaps TRBD1 (6 bases). Trimming cost V 0 bases and J 6 bases, with 21 bases left between them. The CDR3 length is 17 residues. CDR1 is LNHDA, CDR2 SQIVND, per germline (reference sequence). The CDR3 sequence is CASSIDSEGQRFSEQYF. The CDR3 DNA sequence: TGTGCCAGTAGTATAGATAGTGAAGGACAGAGATTTAGCGAGCAGTACTTC.

J is TRBJ2-1 and V is TRBV7-9; perhaps TRBD1 as D (6 bases). Germline-derived CDR1 and CDR2 are SEHNR and FQNEAQ (reference sequence). CDR3 length: 16 residues. V lost 5 bases to trimming and J lost 6 bases, with 20 bases between them. The CDR3: CASSQVRTVRLNEQFF. The CDR3, as DNA: TGTGCCAGCAGCCAAGTTCGGACAGTAAGGCTCAATGAGCAGTTCTTC.

V and J are TRBV29-1 and TRBJ1-1; D is ambiguous. This CDR3 is 13 amino acids long. The V end was cut by 7 bases, the J end by 2 bases, with 14 bases between. Germline CDR1 is SQVTM and CDR2 is ANQGSEA. CDR3 region: CSANLGRNTEAFF. The CDR3 nucleotides are TGCAGCGCTAACCTGGGGAGAAACACTGAAGCTTTCTTT.

This chain links TRBV27 with TRBJ2-3, with D perhaps TRBD2 (5 bases). This CDR3 is 13 amino acids long. Per the germline V gene, CDR1 is MNHEY and CDR2 is SMNVEV (reference sequence). This chain's CDR3 is CAAGRPITDTQYF. The CDR3 coding sequence is TGTGCTGCGGGCAGACCTATCACAGATACGCAGTATTTT.

The rearrangement uses TRBV5-4 and TRBJ1-1; D call uncertain. V dropped 4 bases and J dropped 2 bases, with 18 bases sitting between them. The CDR3 extends over 16 amino acids. The germline V gene encodes CDR1 SGHNT and CDR2 YYREEE (reference sequence). The CDR3 region has the DNA TGTGCCAGCAGCCCCCTGCCCGGGGTGGACAACACTGAAGCTTTCTTT. It encodes CASSPLPGVDNTEAFF.

In this sample, this clone turned up once. The V and J genes are TRBV5-1 and TRBJ2-6; the D is unclear. CDR1 and CDR2 (germline): SGHRS, YFSETQ. Trimming removed 1 base from V and 2 bases from J, with 4 bases in between. This CDR3 is built from 14 residues. The CDR3 bases are TGCGCCAGCAGCTTGACGGCTGGGGCCAACGTCCTGACTTTC. Its protein product is CASSLTAGANVLTF.

V is TRBV11-2 and J is TRBJ2-3, with D maybe TRBD1 (5 bases). V was trimmed by 3 bases and J by 1 base, leaving 11 bases between them. The CDR3 is 15 residues long. Looked up from germline, CDR1 is SGHAT and CDR2 is FQNNGV. The CDR3 nucleotides are TGTGCCAGCAGCTTTGGTCCAGGGCGCACAGATACGCAGTATTTT. Translation gives CASSFGPGRTDTQYF.

V usage is TRBV27 and J usage is TRBJ2-1; TRBD2 aligns across 8 bases. This CDR3 has 14 amino acids. Germline CDR1 reads MNHEY; CDR2 reads SMNVEV (reference sequence). The V and J ends lost 7 bases and 6 bases, in that order; junction bases with no gene match: 8. The CDR3 sequence: CASTAAGVVNEQFF. CDR3 DNA sequence: TGTGCCAGCACTGCAGCGGGAGTGGTCAATGAGCAGTTCTTC.

CDR3 in amino acids: CASSLTQAVRPYEQYF. In DNA, the CDR3 is TGTGCCAGCAGCTTAACGCAGGCAGTACGTCCCTACGAGCAGTACTTC. This chain connects TRBV7-3 to TRBJ2-7; D gene unclear. Trimming cost V 0 bases and J 2 bases, with 14 bases left between them. This CDR3 has 16 amino acids. CDR1 is SGHTA, CDR2 FQGTGA, per germline.

The rearrangement uses TRBV7-9 and TRBJ1-2, with a possible D match to TRBD1 (6 bases). Between the trimmed V and J ends, which lost 9 bases and 5 bases, there was a span of 22 bases. Germline V lookup: CDR1 SEHNR, CDR2 FQNEAQ (reference sequence). The CDR3 covers 15 residues. CDR3: CASTRTGGLGYGYTF. CDR3 nucleotides: TGTGCCAGTACACGCACGGGGGGCCTTGGGTATGGCTACACCTTC.

This clone has just one count. The V gene is TRBV6-4, the J gene TRBJ1-4; 9 bases map to TRBD1. Looked up from germline, CDR1 is MRHNA and CDR2 is SNTAGT. The CDR3 runs to 15 residues. With 6 bases clipped from V and 4 bases from J, the junction kept 6 bases outside the gene matches. CDR3 coding DNA: TGTGCCAGCAGAAGACAGGGGGTGGTTAATGAAAAACTGTTTTTT. Amino acid sequence: CASRRQGVVNEKLFF.

The rearrangement links TRBV5-1 to TRBJ2-3, with no clear D. The CDR3 contains 13 residues. The V end was cut by 1 base, the J end by 1 base, with 4 bases between. Germline assignment: CDR1 SGHRS and CDR2 YFSETQ. The CDR3 DNA sequence: TGCGCCAGCAGCTTGACTGGCACAGATACGCAGTATTTT. Protein: CASSLTGTDTQYF.

CDR3 sequence (DNA): TGTGCCAGCTCACCGTGGACTCCTGCTAGCACAGATACGCAGTATTTT. The encoded protein is CASSPWTPASTDTQYF. The chain couples TRBV18 to TRBJ2-3, with a tentative D call TRBD2 (5 bases). The CDR3 totals 16 residues. V was shortened by 3 bases and J by 0 bases, with 13 bases between the two germline ends. The V gene's germline CDR1 is KGHSH and CDR2 LQKENI.

The CDR3 DNA follows: TGTGCCAGCAGCCCAGAGGTTTCCTACAATGAGCAGTTCTTC. Amino acids: CASSPEVSYNEQFF. V gene TRBV2 combines with J gene TRBJ2-1; D remains ambiguous. CDR3 length equals 14 residues. CDR1 and CDR2 (germline): SNHLY, FYNNEI. V lost 6 bases and J lost 1, with 10 bases in between.

The chain couples TRBV5-1 to TRBJ2-4; 11 bases are shared with TRBD2. Germline assignment: CDR1 SGHRS and CDR2 YFSETQ. The CDR3 contains 19 residues. The J segment lost 0 bases and the V segment lost 4 bases, leaving 12 bases of the junction unmatched. The CDR3 sequence is CASSLTGTSGLLAKNIQYF. The CDR3 nucleotides are TGCGCCAGCAGCCTTACCGGGACTAGCGGACTCCTAGCCAAAAACATTCAGTACTTC. Using reference TRBV5-1 and TRBJ2-4 for the parts outside the CDR3, the full variable domain is KAGVTQTPRYLIKTRGQQVTLSCSPISGHRSVSWYQQTPGQGLQFLFEYFSETQRNKGNFPGRFSGRQFSNSRSEMNVSTLELGDSALYLCASSLTGTSGLLAKNIQYFGAGTRLSVL.

J is TRBJ2-7 and V is TRBV10-3; D uncertain. V lost 0 bases, J lost 0 bases, and 3 bases lay in between. Per germline, CDR1 ENHRY and CDR2 SYGVKD. The CDR3 extends over 13 amino acids. The CDR3 sequence: CAISESLSYEQYF. DNA of the CDR3: TGTGCCATCAGTGAGTCCCTCTCCTACGAGCAGTACTTC.